The next 18 T cell receptor beta chains were all read from a single sample in a study of T cell clonality in common variable immunodeficiency. Study-level findings and limits: In common variable immunodeficiency, TCR beta chains reportedly carried fewer deletions and N-nucleotide insertions.

No antigen has been assigned to these receptors. This table comes from immunoSEQ multiplex PCR, and its TCRdb copy is limited to in-frame clones, with some not included. The sample yields about 33,000 clones, without any singletons. The material sequenced was peripheral blood mononuclear cells. These receptors originate from a human donor with common variable immunodeficiency.

This clone was picked up many times. The sequenced fragment ends 3 residues before the CDR3 boundary, so the rest is inferred from the germline J gene. The rearrangement joins TRBV5-1 to TRBJ2-3; tentative D call: TRBD1 (6 bases). CDR1 is SGHRS, CDR2 YFSETQ, per germline. The CDR3 contains 13 residues. The CDR3 here is CASSPSEGDTQYF. The sequenced part of the CDR3 DNA is TGCGCCAGCAGCCCCTCAGAGGGGGACACG.

This clone turned up a few times. Sequencing ends 3 residues short of the CDR3 end; the germline J gene provides the rest. This chain links TRBV30 with TRBJ2-3; D is perhaps TRBD1 (6 bases). The CDR3 length is 14 residues. V was clipped by 3 bases and J by 1 base, with 11 bases between them. Per germline, CDR1 GTSNPN and CDR2 SVGIG (reference sequence). Incomplete CDR3 DNA: TGTGCCTGGAGGGGGGCAGGGGGCACAGATACG. It encodes CAWRGAGGTDT. The whole CDR3 is CAWRGAGGTDTQYF.

This clone was counted a few times. The read finishes 3 residues shy of the CDR3 end, and the germline J gene is used to complete it. The chain carries TRBV2 and TRBJ1-4; D unresolved. Germline assignment: CDR1 SNHLY and CDR2 FYNNEI. The CDR3 contains 12 residues. Trimming took 3 bases from V and 8 from J, leaving 7 bases between them. CDR3: CASSETREKLFF. The DNA read from the CDR3 is TGTGCCAGCAGTGAGACCAGGGAAAAA.

As for this clone: The read falls 3 residues short of the CDR3 end, and the missing part is taken from the germline J gene. J is TRBJ2-7 and V is TRBV19; the match to TRBD1 covers 8 bases. The CDR3 consists of 14 residues. The germline V gene encodes CDR1 LNHDA and CDR2 SQIVND (reference sequence). The V segment lost 3 bases and the J segment 1 base; nucleotides outside the gene matches: 2. Partial CDR3 DNA: TGTGCCAGTAGTATGGGGACAGGATCCTACGAG. It codes for CASSMGTGSYE. The CDR3 reads in full as CASSMGTGSYEQYF.

Turning to this clone: The CDR3 end falls 3 residues outside the read, so it is completed with the germline J gene. This chain links TRBV19 with TRBJ1-5, with D possibly being TRBD1 (5 bases). The V gene's germline CDR1 is LNHDA and CDR2 SQIVND (reference sequence). Deletions cut 3 bases from V and 3 bases from J, with 12 bases between. The CDR3 contains 15 residues. CDR3 DNA (partial): TGTGCCAGTAGTATCAGCGACAGCCACAATCAGCCC. It yields the protein CASSISDSHNQP. The whole CDR3 protein reads CASSISDSHNQPQHF.

In its sample, this clone was seen many times. The read is 3 residues too short to cover the CDR3 end, so that end is filled in from the germline J gene. This rearrangement joins TRBV20-1 to TRBJ2-2, with 8 bases identical to TRBD1. CDR1 DFQATT and CDR2 SNEGSKA come from the germline V gene (reference sequence). This CDR3 has 15 amino acids. The J segment lost 4 bases and the V segment lost 6 bases, leaving 10 bases of the junction unmatched. The CDR3 region is CSARKTGVVTGELFF. The DNA read from the CDR3 is TGCAGTGCCCGGAAGACAGGGGTCGTCACCGGGGAG.

In the case of this clone: The CDR3 is cut off 3 residues early in the read; its end comes from the germline J gene. The chain combines TRBV2 with TRBJ1-4; the match to TRBD1 covers 7 bases. J was trimmed by 3 bases and V by 7 bases; bases with no gene match: 8. The CDR3 contains 15 residues. Germline lookup yields CDR1 SNHLY and CDR2 FYNNEI. The CDR3 region is CASTGTGTANEKLFF. The covered CDR3 bases are TGTGCCAGCACCGGCACCGGGACAGCTAATGAAAAA.

This clone was found a few times. The read terminates 3 residues ahead of where the CDR3 ends, so the germline J gene completes it. The rearrangement links TRBV13 to TRBJ2-5; 8 bases are shared with TRBD1. This CDR3 region has 15 residues. Germline V gives CDR1 PRHDT, CDR2 FYEKMQ (reference sequence). The ends lost 5 bases at V and 4 bases at J; junction bases unmatched: 9. The CDR3 DNA, read in part, is TGTGCCAGCAGCCCCTGGACAGGGAGGCGAGAGACC. It specifies CASSPWTGRRET. The whole CDR3 is CASSPWTGRRETQYF.

This clone showed up many times. The DNA ends 3 residues before the CDR3 does, and the rest of the CDR3 is filled in from the germline J gene. V usage is TRBV28 and J usage is TRBJ1-2; 9 nucleotides match TRBD1. CDR1 MDHEN and CDR2 SYDVKM come from the germline V gene. V lost 5 bases to trimming and J lost 3 bases; unmatched junction nucleotides: 10. This CDR3 has 16 amino acids. Incomplete CDR3 DNA: TGTGCCAGCAGTATAGCGGACAGGGGAGGGGACTATGGC. Translation gives CASSIADRGGDYG. The whole CDR3 protein is CASSIADRGGDYGYTF.

In the case of this clone: The read ends 3 residues shy of where the CDR3 ends; the end is completed using the germline J gene. V gene TRBV7-9 combines with J gene TRBJ2-1; 7 bases are a match to TRBD1. The CDR3 runs 15 residues. J lost 3 bases, V lost 6 bases, and 8 bases had no gene match. The germline CDR1 and CDR2 sequences are SEHNR and FQNEAQ (reference sequence). CDR3 sequence: CASRNWDSNYNEQFF. CDR3 DNA, as far as it was read: TGTGCCAGCAGGAACTGGGACAGTAACTACAATGAG.

Comment on this clone: The sequence runs out 3 residues before the end of the CDR3; the remainder is reconstructed from the germline J gene. The V call is TRBV30, the J call TRBJ1-4; TRBD1 aligns across 11 bases. Trimming removed 0 bases from V and 7 bases from J; junction bases left unmatched: 10. The CDR3 extends over 17 amino acids. CDR1 and CDR2 (germline): GTSNPN, SVGIG (reference sequence). The DNA read from the CDR3 is TGTGCCTGGAGTGTAACCCCTGGCGGGACAGGGGGTGAAAAA. This codes for CAWSVTPGGTGGEK. The CDR3 reads in full as CAWSVTPGGTGGEKLFF.

In the case of this clone: The missing CDR3 end, 3 residues past where the read stops, is filled in from the germline J gene. The chain couples TRBV6-1 to TRBJ1-5, with D possibly TRBD1 on 6 matching bases. Germline V lookup: CDR1 MNHNS, CDR2 SASEGT. V gave up 4 bases and J gave up 7 bases, with 11 bases separating them. CDR3 length: 13 residues. The CDR3 DNA, read in part, is TGTGCCAGCAGTGGCCCAGGGGAGCAGCCC. The encoded protein is CASSGPGEQP. The CDR3 reads in full as CASSGPGEQPQHF.

This clone was picked up many times. The CDR3 end is not reached by the read, which stops 3 residues before it; the germline J gene fills it in. V is TRBV20-1 and J is TRBJ1-1; D unresolved. V shed 1 base and J shed 0 bases, with 12 bases lying between them. This CDR3 is 15 amino acids long. Germline V lookup: CDR1 DFQATT, CDR2 SNEGSKA (reference sequence). The CDR3 sequence is CSARGLRTMNTEAFF. CDR3 bases read: TGCAGTGCTAGAGGTCTGCGAACTATGAACACTGAA.

This clone came up many times. The CDR3 is cut off 3 residues early in the read; its end comes from the germline J gene. The chain recombines TRBV20-1 with TRBJ2-5, with 11 bases fitting TRBD2. The CDR3 is 15 amino acids. Trimming took 5 bases from V and 5 from J; bases not matched to a gene: 10. The germline V gene has CDR1 DFQATT and CDR2 SNEGSKA (reference sequence). Partial CDR3 DNA: TGCAGTGCTTATACGACTAGCGGGGTACAGGAGACC. Its protein is CSAYTTSGVQET. The complete CDR3 protein is CSAYTTSGVQETQYF.

In this sample, this clone turned up a few times. Read coverage stops 3 residues before the CDR3 terminus; the germline J gene supplies the remainder. The chain links TRBV5-1 to TRBJ2-7, with 12 positions matching TRBD1. Trimming at V came to 0 bases and at J to 4 bases, leaving 2 bases not matched to a gene. Germline CDR1 SGHRS, CDR2 YFSETQ. The CDR3 has 15 amino acids. The chain's CDR3 is CASSLGDRGRYEQYF. Partial CDR3 DNA: TGCGCCAGCAGCTTGGGGGACAGGGGGCGTTACGAG.

This clone was seen a handful of times. The sequence runs out 3 residues before the end of the CDR3; the remainder is reconstructed from the germline J gene. V usage is TRBV18 and J usage is TRBJ2-1; D is possibly TRBD2 (6 bases). V gave up 6 bases and J gave up 8 bases, with 14 bases separating them. The CDR3 has 13 residues. Per germline, CDR1 KGHSH and CDR2 LQKENI. This CDR3 reads CASSSVADHEQFF. The DNA read from the CDR3 is TGTGCCAGCTCCTCGGTAGCGGACCATGAG.

This clone is medium-sized (0.01 to 0.1%) by share. The read ends 3 residues early relative to the CDR3; the germline J gene fills the gap. The V call is TRBV5-4, the J call TRBJ2-3, with 7 bases fitting TRBD1. CDR1 and CDR2 (germline): SGHNT, YYREEE (reference sequence). V gave up 4 bases and J gave up 6 bases; unmatched junction bases: 8. The CDR3 runs 14 residues. The CDR3 loop reads CASSRTGEGDTQYF. The DNA read from the CDR3 is TGTGCCAGCAGCCGGACAGGCGAGGGGGATACG. The whole variable domain, remainder taken from reference TRBV5-4 and TRBJ2-3, is ETGVTQSPTHLIKTRGQQVTLRCSSQSGHNTVSWYQQALGQGPQFIFQYYREEENGRGNFPPRFSGLQFPNYSSELNVNALELDDSALYLCASSRTGEGDTQYFGPGTRLTVL.

This clone was seen at least ten times. The read terminates 3 residues ahead of where the CDR3 ends, so the germline J gene completes it. V and J are TRBV20-1 and TRBJ1-6; 9 nucleotides match TRBD1. Germline CDR1 reads DFQATT; CDR2 reads SNEGSKA (reference sequence). V gave up 2 bases and J gave up 7 bases; unmatched junction bases: 6. The length of the CDR3 is 15 residues. The CDR3 here is CSARLTGTGNSPLHF. The DNA read from the CDR3 is TGCAGTGCTAGACTCACCGGGACAGGGAATTCACCC.